Below, 2 T cell receptor beta chains from the same sample are listed, as sequenced in a study of cytomegalovirus exposure and HLA in healthy donors. The study ran its PCR with 60 Vbeta and 13 Jbeta primers. Repertoires were generated with immunoSEQ multiplex PCR, while TCRdb's copy carries only in-frame clones and drops some. Of over 200,000 clones in the sample, approximately 81% are singletons; the top ten hold roughly 1.3%. Sequences were obtained from PBMCs. These receptors all come from a human donor in good health.

V usage is TRBV7-8 and J usage is TRBJ2-7; possible D gene TRBD2, 6 bases. Trimming stripped 3 bases from V and 4 bases from J, with 16 bases between. Germline loops: CDR1 SGHVS, CDR2 FQNEAQ. This CDR3 comprises 15 residues. The CDR3 sequence: CASSLVRDSQYEQYF. The CDR3, as DNA: TGTGCCAGCAGCTTGGTCCGGGACTCCCAATACGAGCAGTACTTC.

This chain uses TRBV19 with TRBJ2-1, with 13 bases identical to TRBD2. Germline V gene data show CDR1 as LNHDA and CDR2 as SQIVND (reference sequence). The CDR3 is 15 residues long. Trimming took 3 bases from V and 5 from J; bases not matched to a gene: 1. CDR3 sequence (DNA): TGTGCCAGTAGTATGGGACTAGCGGGGAACAATGAGCAGTTCTTC. Translating it yields CASSMGLAGNNEQFF.